These 27 T cell receptor beta chains originate from one sample sequenced in a study of CD8 T cells in ankylosing spondylitis. TCRdb used MiXCR to reprocess the 5' RACE reads, holding one entry per CDR3 protein. The sample holds about 210,000 distinct CDR3 sequences, about 7% seen once. The study's findings and limits: Roughly eight highly homologous variants made up a TCR beta motif that seemed to typify ankylosing spondylitis blood.

Their specific antigens are unknown. The source material was blood, either unsorted or a sorted T cell fraction (not recorded which). The receptors were gathered from a male donor with ankylosing spondylitis.

This clonotype was observed at least ten times. The CDR3 DNA is TGCGCCAGCAGCCAAGAATGGACAGGGGGTTTCAATGAGCAGTTCTTC. Protein product: CASSQEWTGGFNEQFF. The chain couples TRBV4-3 to TRBJ2-1, with 10 bases that match TRBD1. The CDR3 totals 16 residues. Germline V lookup: CDR1 LGHNA, CDR2 YSLEER. Trimming removed 0 bases from V and 6 bases from J; junction bases left unmatched: 5.

Many counts were recorded for this clonotype. The rearrangement joins TRBV5-1 to TRBJ2-5; 7 nucleotides align to TRBD1. This CDR3 comprises 14 residues. Per germline, CDR1 SGHRS and CDR2 YFSETQ. The J segment lost 3 bases and the V segment lost 4 bases, leaving 6 bases of the junction unmatched. The CDR3 here is CASSPTDREETQYF. DNA for the CDR3: TGCGCCAGCAGCCCCACCGACAGGGAAGAGACCCAGTACTTC.

In this sample, this clonotype turned up many times. CDR3 coding DNA: TGCAGCGCCGGGCCCCCACTAGCGGGGGGACCCGGGGAGCTGTTTTTT. Translating gives CSAGPPLAGGPGELFF. The V gene is TRBV29-1, the J gene TRBJ2-2; 12 positions agree with TRBD2. Germline CDR1 is SQVTM and CDR2 is ANQGSEA. V shed 7 bases and J 6 bases; nucleotides not matched to a gene: 12. CDR3 length: 16 residues.

The genes are TRBV29-1 and TRBJ1-1; maybe TRBD1 (6 bases). V dropped 0 bases and J dropped 6 bases, with 17 bases sitting between them. The CDR3 has 15 residues. The germline CDR1 and CDR2 sequences are SQVTM and ANQGSEA. The CDR3 loop is CSVEDLTGGRAEAFF. The DNA for the CDR3 is TGCAGCGTTGAAGATCTTACGGGGGGCAGGGCTGAAGCTTTCTTT.

This clonotype was picked up a small number of times. The J gene is TRBJ1-2, the V gene TRBV20-1; possible D gene TRBD1, 5 bases. The CDR3 loop spans 15 amino acids. The V gene lost 0 bases and the J gene lost 3 bases, with 14 bases spanning the gap. Germline V gene data show CDR1 as DFQATT and CDR2 as SNEGSKA (reference sequence). In nucleotides, the CDR3 is TGCAGTGCTAGAGATTCAGGGAGGGTAGACTATGGCTACACCTTC. It specifies CSARDSGRVDYGYTF.

This clonotype was picked up a small number of times. CDR3 residues: CAWSGGLQMNTEAFF. DNA of the CDR3: TGTGCCTGGTCAGGGGGCCTCCAAATGAACACTGAAGCTTTCTTT. The V gene is TRBV30, the J gene TRBJ1-1; 8 nucleotides agree with TRBD1. CDR1 is GTSNPN and CDR2 is SVGIG in the germline V gene (reference sequence). Unmatched junction bases numbered 8, after V lost 5 bases and J lost 0 bases. The CDR3 extends over 15 amino acids.

This clonotype was counted at least ten times. The rearrangement links TRBV29-1 to TRBJ2-7; D unclear. CDR1 is SQVTM, CDR2 ANQGSEA, per germline. The CDR3 has 13 amino acids. V was trimmed by 4 bases and J by 5 bases, leaving 15 bases between them. The CDR3 region is CSVGALGNHEQYF. The DNA of the CDR3 is TGCAGCGTTGGCGCTCTGGGGAACCACGAGCAGTACTTC.

This clonotype was found a few times. The V gene is TRBV12-3 or TRBV12-4, the J gene TRBJ1-3; D not resolved. This CDR3 has 12 residues. V lost 6 bases and J lost 3, with 6 bases in between. The CDR3, as DNA: TGTGCCAGCAGCATCGGTGGAAACACCATATATTTT. This codes for CASSIGGNTIYF.

This clonotype has just a few counts. The rearrangement links TRBV10-2 to TRBJ1-5, with 7 bases fitting TRBD1. The length of the CDR3 is 20 residues. The V segment lost 3 bases and the J segment 1 base; nucleotides outside the gene matches: 18. The germline V gene encodes CDR1 WSHSY and CDR2 SAAADI. The DNA of the CDR3 is TGCGCCAGCAGTGAACGGACAGGCCAAGGGGGAGCGTGGAGCAATCAGCCCCAGCATTTT. Amino acids: CASSERTGQGGAWSNQPQHF.

This clonotype showed up many times. CDR3 region: CASSFFPGSYEQYF. The CDR3 DNA follows: TGTGCCAGCAGCTTTTTTCCAGGGTCCTACGAGCAGTACTTC. The J gene is TRBJ2-7, the V gene TRBV7-6; maybe TRBD1 (5 bases). The CDR3 extends over 14 amino acids. Per germline, CDR1 SGHVS and CDR2 FNYEAQ. Trimming removed 3 bases from V and 1 base from J, with 10 bases in between.

This clonotype appeared a few times. The genes are TRBV7-2 and TRBJ2-6; no clear D gene. Trimming pared 5 bases from V and 1 base from J, leaving 15 bases between. The V gene's germline CDR1 is SGHTA and CDR2 FQGNSA. The CDR3 has 17 residues. CDR3 region: CASSPGYSASGANVLTF. The CDR3 DNA sequence: TGTGCCAGCAGCCCCGGATATTCAGCGTCTGGGGCCAACGTCCTGACTTTC.

The genes are TRBV6-2 or TRBV6-3 and TRBJ1-1, with 8 bases identical to TRBD1. This CDR3 is built from 15 residues. With 8 bases clipped from V and 5 bases from J, the junction kept 13 bases outside the gene matches. Per germline, CDR1 MNHEY and CDR2 SVGEGT. The CDR3 is CASDGPRTGGTEAFF. The CDR3, as DNA: TGTGCCAGCGACGGACCTAGAACAGGGGGGACTGAAGCTTTCTTT.

This clonotype came up many times. V and J are TRBV2 and TRBJ1-4; D is ambiguous. This CDR3 has 14 amino acids. Germline CDR1 reads SNHLY; CDR2 reads FYNNEI. Trimming left V 7 bases short and J 7 bases short, with 16 bases between. Here the CDR3 reads CASTSFGVGEKLFF. The CDR3, as DNA: TGTGCCAGCACCTCCTTCGGCGTGGGTGAAAAACTGTTTTTT.

This chain joins TRBV4-1 and TRBJ2-1; weak D call: TRBD2 (6 bases). Trimming cost V 4 bases and J 5 bases, with 15 bases left between them. Germline CDR1 and CDR2: MGHRA and YSYEKL. The CDR3 contains 15 residues. The CDR3 DNA reads TGCGCCAGCAGCCTTTCGGGGGTTAGGGACAATGAGCAGTTCTTC. Residues: CASSLSGVRDNEQFF.

This clonotype was seen ten or more times. V usage is TRBV12-3 or TRBV12-4 and J usage is TRBJ1-1, with D tentatively TRBD1 (5 bases). V was shortened by 6 bases and J by 4 bases, with 15 bases between the two germline ends. The CDR3 sequence is 14 residues long. The CDR3 is CASSPGGGGTEAFF. As DNA, the CDR3 is TGTGCCAGCAGCCCGGGTGGTGGGGGCACTGAAGCTTTCTTT.

This clonotype was found many times. The genes are TRBV2 and TRBJ2-3; TRBD2 aligns across 11 bases. Germline V gives CDR1 SNHLY, CDR2 FYNNEI. The CDR3 spans 17 residues. With 8 bases clipped from V and 6 bases from J, the junction kept 16 bases outside the gene matches. CDR3 amino acids: CASLKFRGLAEHDTQYF. CDR3 sequence (DNA): TGTGCCAGCTTAAAATTCCGGGGACTAGCGGAACATGATACGCAGTATTTT. Combining the CDR3 with reference TRBV2 and TRBJ2-3 gives the whole variable domain EPEVTQTPSHQVTQMGQEVILRCVPISNHLYFYWYRQILGQKVEFLVSFYNNEISEKSEIFDDQFSVERPDGSNFTLKIRSTKLEDSAMYFCASLKFRGLAEHDTQYFGPGTRLTVL.

This clonotype was seen many times. CDR3 sequence: CASSSDGEQYF. In DNA form, the CDR3 reads TGTGCCAGCAGCTCCGATGGGGAGCAGTACTTC. The chain carries TRBV12-3 or TRBV12-4 and TRBJ2-7; D uncertain. The CDR3 is made up of 11 amino acids. Trimming left V 6 bases short and J 7 bases short, with 10 bases between.

This clonotype was counted at least ten times. The V gene is TRBV18, the J gene TRBJ2-1; 7 positions agree with TRBD2. This CDR3 contains 16 residues. Germline trimming cut 2 bases from V and 6 bases from J; bases unmatched to any gene: 10. CDR1 KGHSH and CDR2 LQKENI come from the germline V gene. In nucleotides, the CDR3 is TGTGCCAGCTCACCAGAATCGGCGGGAGAATTCAATGAGCAGTTCTTC. It translates to CASSPESAGEFNEQFF.

The table lists this clonotype with many counts. The rearrangement links TRBV4-2 to TRBJ2-7; maybe TRBD2 (6 bases). CDR3 length: 15 residues. Germline values: CDR1 LGHNA, CDR2 YNFKEQ. V lost 6 bases to trimming and J lost 8 bases, with 23 bases between them. DNA for the CDR3: TGTGCCAGCAGTCTAGACGGGAGCCCGCTCGGGCAGCAGTACTTC. This encodes CASSLDGSPLGQQYF.

This clonotype turned up a few times. V and J are TRBV7-8 and TRBJ2-7; perhaps TRBD2 as D (6 bases). The germline gives CDR1 SGHVS, CDR2 FQNEAQ. This CDR3 region has 14 residues. The germline V and J ends were trimmed by 2 bases and 5 bases, with 13 bases remaining between them. CDR3: CASSLWGGKDEQYF. CDR3 in DNA: TGTGCCAGCAGCTTATGGGGCGGGAAGGACGAGCAGTACTTC. The whole variable domain, filled in from reference TRBV7-8 and TRBJ2-7, reads GAGVSQSPRYKVAKRGQDVALRCDPISGHVSLFWYQQALGQGPEFLTYFQNEAQLDKSGLPSDRFFAERPEGSVSTLKIQRTQQEDSAVYLCASSLWGGKDEQYFGPGTRLTVT.

This clonotype has at least ten counts. The rearrangement uses TRBV28 and TRBJ2-7; D not certain. Germline V lookup: CDR1 MDHEN, CDR2 SYDVKM. V was shortened by 7 bases and J by 2 bases, with 15 bases between the two germline ends. This CDR3 region has 14 residues. The CDR3 protein is CASIGDVGPYEQYF. The CDR3 bases are TGTGCCAGCATAGGAGACGTAGGGCCCTACGAGCAGTACTTC.

The V and J genes are TRBV10-3 and TRBJ1-2; TRBD1 is a possible D gene (5 bases). Germline V gene sequence: CDR1 ENHRY, CDR2 SYGVKD. The CDR3 covers 11 residues. Deletions cut 11 bases from V and 11 bases from J, with 18 bases between. DNA of the CDR3: TGTGCCTCCCGAGCGGGGGAAATGTACACCTTC. Encoded protein: CASRAGEMYTF.

This clonotype was observed many times. The V call is TRBV5-1, the J call TRBJ2-7; weak D call: TRBD1 (6 bases). The V gene lost 4 bases and the J gene lost 0 bases, with 14 bases spanning the gap. The CDR3 loop spans 15 amino acids. The germline gives CDR1 SGHRS, CDR2 YFSETQ. CDR3 sequence reads: CASSGWTASSYEQYF. CDR3 sequence (DNA): TGCGCCAGCAGCGGATGGACAGCGAGCTCCTACGAGCAGTACTTC.

This clonotype was seen repeatedly, ten times or more. CDR3 sequence reads: CSARDDTGPYYEQYF. In nucleotides, the CDR3 is TGCAGTGCTAGAGATGATACAGGGCCTTACTACGAGCAGTACTTC. This chain uses TRBV20-1 with TRBJ2-7; tentative D call: TRBD1 (6 bases). The CDR3 is made up of 15 amino acids. Germline V lookup: CDR1 DFQATT, CDR2 SNEGSKA (reference sequence). Trimming stripped 0 bases from V and 3 bases from J, with 15 bases between.

This clonotype showed up just a few times. This chain uses TRBV19 with TRBJ2-5, with 7 nucleotides matching TRBD1. Germline trimming cut 5 bases from V and 1 base from J; bases unmatched to any gene: 7. The germline gives CDR1 LNHDA, CDR2 SQIVND (reference sequence). The CDR3 runs 15 residues. This chain's CDR3 is CASSQDRVGQETQYF. The DNA of the CDR3 is TGTGCCAGTAGTCAAGACAGGGTTGGCCAAGAGACCCAGTACTTC.

This clonotype has just a few counts. The chain has TRBV23-1 and TRBJ1-5; no reliable D call. TRBV23-1 falls under the ORF class, with uncertain function. V gave up 8 bases and J gave up 2 bases, with 16 bases separating them. The CDR3 is 15 residues long. The CDR3 DNA reads TGCGCCAGCGAACGTGGCGGGTGGTGCAATCAGCCCCAGCATTTT. It codes for CASERGGWCNQPQHF.

This clonotype was counted many times. The J gene is TRBJ2-7, the V gene TRBV4-3; no firm D call. This CDR3 has 13 residues. Between the trimmed V and J ends, which lost 2 bases and 1 base, there was a span of 6 bases. Germline V lookup: CDR1 LGHNA, CDR2 YSLEER. The CDR3 spells CASSQQESYEQYF. CDR3 nucleotides: TGCGCCAGCAGCCAACAGGAATCCTACGAGCAGTACTTC.